Described below is a single T cell receptor (beta chain) sequence and its context. Sequencing was performed with immunoSEQ multiplex PCR; in TCRdb, only in-frame clones are kept and a portion is missing. The data hold about 72,000 clones, with nearly 90% observed a single time. The sample is drawn from a study of T cell responses to AZD1222 COVID-19 vaccine. Specimen: peripheral blood, collected 28 days after the second AZD1222 dose. The receptor's source is an adult who received the AZD1222 COVID-19 vaccine.

The DNA for the CDR3 is TGCGCCAGCACAAAGGGAGGGACCCAGGGTCTCGAGCAGTACTTC. This translates into CASTKGGTQGLEQYF. The genes are TRBV5-1 and TRBJ2-7; 7 bases map to TRBD2. The CDR3 consists of 15 residues. Per the germline V gene, CDR1 is SGHRS and CDR2 is YFSETQ. V lost 6 bases and J lost 6; bases outside the gene matches: 15.